What follows are 14 T cell receptor beta chains derived from one specimen sequenced in a study of chemoradiotherapy in HPV16-positive cancers. Generated by immunoSEQ multiplex PCR, the TCRdb table keeps only in-frame clones and is missing some. Of about 6,500 clones in the sample, approximately 92% were seen once. The sequenced sample was blood, obtained from a patient who underwent chemoradiotherapy. These receptor sequences come from a human donor with HPV-associated anogenital cancer.

In its sample, this clone was seen a few times. The CDR3, as DNA: TGCGCCAGCAGCCCGAACCCTAGCGGGGGGGACACCTACAATGAGCAGTTCTTC. Amino acid sequence: CASSPNPSGGDTYNEQFF. This rearrangement joins TRBV4-3 to TRBJ2-1, with 12 bases aligning to TRBD2. J was trimmed by 2 bases and V by 4 bases; bases with no gene match: 9. The germline V gene has CDR1 LGHNA and CDR2 YSLEER. The CDR3 length is 18 residues.

The chain couples TRBV5-6 to TRBJ1-1, with TRBD1 as a possible D gene (5 bases). V lost 4 bases and J lost 4, with 20 bases in between. The CDR3 covers 16 residues. Germline V gene sequence: CDR1 SGHDT, CDR2 YYEEEE. The CDR3 DNA follows: TGTGCCAGCAGCCCAAACGGCGGGGCCGCGGGCACTGAAGCTTTCTTT. Amino acids: CASSPNGGAAGTEAFF.

The gene calls are TRBV25-1 and TRBJ1-1, with D hard to call. Trimming cost V 4 bases and J 6 bases, with 6 bases left between them. There are 11 residues in the CDR3. Germline CDR1 is MGHDK and CDR2 is SYGVNS. In DNA form, the CDR3 reads TGTGCCAGCAGTGCCACCGCTGAAGCTTTCTTT. Amino acid sequence: CASSATAEAFF.

The CDR3 DNA sequence: TGTGCCAGCAGGGGGGGCAGGGTTGGAAACACCATATATTTT. Amino acids: CASRGGRVGNTIYF. The chain joins TRBV27 to TRBJ1-3, with D possibly matching TRBD1 (6 bases). V was shortened by 6 bases and J by 3 bases, with 12 bases between the two germline ends. This CDR3 is 14 amino acids long. Germline values: CDR1 MNHEY, CDR2 SMNVEV (reference sequence).

The chain is built from TRBV11-3 and TRBJ2-5; TRBD2 might be the D (5 bases). The J call may be mistaken, given a closer DNA end match to TRBJ2-7. CDR3 size: 12 residues. Looked up from germline, CDR1 is SGHNT and CDR2 is YENEEA. DNA of the CDR3: TGTGCCAGCAGCTCAGCGGACTCCGAGCAGTACTTC. It is translated as CASSSADSEQYF.

This chain joins TRBV5-4 and TRBJ2-1; 9 bases map to TRBD1. With V trimmed by 1 base and J by 4 bases, 3 bases remained unmatched. Germline V CDR1 and CDR2: SGHNT, YYREEE (reference sequence). The CDR3 consists of 15 residues. The CDR3 loop reads CASSLLQGAYNEQFF. Here the CDR3 DNA reads TGTGCCAGCAGCTTGCTACAGGGGGCTTACAATGAGCAGTTCTTC.

The chain employs TRBV7-9 and TRBJ2-7, with D possibly TRBD2 on 5 matching bases. The V and J ends lost 5 bases and 3 bases respectively, with 11 bases between them. The CDR3 is 13 residues long. In germline, CDR1 is SEHNR, CDR2 FQNEAQ (reference sequence). CDR3 loop: CASSAGIYYEQYF. DNA of the CDR3: TGTGCCAGCAGCGCCGGGATTTACTACGAGCAGTACTTC.

The chain uses TRBV15 and TRBJ1-5; the D is unclear. Per germline, CDR1 LNHNV and CDR2 YYDKDF (reference sequence). V was shortened by 6 bases and J by 6 bases, with 12 bases between the two germline ends. The CDR3 consists of 13 residues. The CDR3 nucleotides read TGTGCCACCAGTCTTGGGTTGGGTCAGCCCCAGCATTTT. Amino acids: CATSLGLGQPQHF. The entire variable domain, with the rest obtained from reference TRBV15 and TRBJ1-5, is as follows: DAMVIQNPRYQVTQFGKPVTLSCSQTLNHNVMYWYQQKSSQAPKLLFHYYDKDFNNEADTPDNFQSRRPNTSFCFLDIRSPGLGDTAMYLCATSLGLGQPQHFGDGTRLSIL.

The rearrangement links TRBV4-3 to TRBJ2-5; D perhaps matches TRBD2 (6 bases). This CDR3 comprises 15 residues. Trimming cost V 3 bases and J 11 bases, with 22 bases left between them. Germline CDR1 and CDR2: LGHNA and YSLEER. The CDR3 here is CASSQTFGGLGEQYF. CDR3 coding DNA: TGCGCCAGCAGCCAGACCTTCGGGGGACTCGGGGAGCAGTACTTC.

This chain connects TRBV7-2 to TRBJ2-4, with TRBD1 matching over 8 bases. Germline V gives CDR1 SGHTA, CDR2 FQGNSA. V trimming: 4 bases; J trimming: 0 bases; junction bases outside the gene matches: 5. The CDR3 spans 16 residues. The chain's CDR3 is CASSYRTGLAKNIQYF. For the CDR3, the DNA is TGTGCCAGCAGCTACCGGACAGGGCTAGCCAAAAACATTCAGTACTTC. Together with reference TRBV7-2 and TRBJ2-4, the CDR3 gives the full variable domain: GAGVSQSPSNKVTEKGKDVELRCDPISGHTALYWYRQSLGQGLEFLIYFQGNSAPDKSGLPSDRFSAERTGGSVSTLTIQRTQQEDSAVYLCASSYRTGLAKNIQYFGAGTRLSVL.

The CDR3 here is CASSSPGTSTGELFF. The CDR3 DNA sequence: TGTGCCAGCAGCTCTCCCGGGACCAGCACCGGGGAGCTGTTTTTT. The chain couples TRBV5-4 to TRBJ2-2; tentatively, D is TRBD1 or TRBD2 (5 bases each). The CDR3 has 15 amino acids. V lost 3 bases and J lost 4, with 13 bases in between. Germline assignment: CDR1 SGHNT and CDR2 YYREEE (reference sequence).

The chain has TRBV4-3 and TRBJ2-7, with 8 nucleotides matching TRBD1. J lost 3 bases, V lost 1 base, and 5 bases had no gene match. Germline CDR1 is LGHNA and CDR2 is YSLEER. The CDR3 covers 15 residues. In DNA, the CDR3 is TGCGCCAGCAGCCAAGGACAGACAGGGGTCTACGAGCAGTACTTC. Encoded protein: CASSQGQTGVYEQYF.

V and J are TRBV18 and TRBJ1-2, with a tentative D call TRBD1 (6 bases). Germline V gene sequence: CDR1 KGHSH, CDR2 LQKENI. The V end was cut by 8 bases, the J end by 7 bases, with 17 bases between. The CDR3 is 13 amino acids. The CDR3 loop reads CASRTPGGSGYTF. CDR3 bases: TGTGCCAGCCGGACCCCTGGGGGCTCTGGCTACACCTTC.

This chain joins TRBV5-1 and TRBJ1-1; D unresolved. Between the trimmed V and J ends, which lost 1 base and 4 bases, there was a span of 8 bases. Germline V gene data show CDR1 as SGHRS and CDR2 as YFSETQ. The CDR3 runs to 13 residues. The CDR3 region has the DNA TGCGCCAGCAGCTTGTGGGGTCTCACTGAAGCTTTCTTT. Translating it yields CASSLWGLTEAFF. Looking up the rest from reference TRBV5-1 and TRBJ1-1 gives the full variable domain: KAGVTQTPRYLIKTRGQQVTLSCSPISGHRSVSWYQQTPGQGLQFLFEYFSETQRNKGNFPGRFSGRQFSNSRSEMNVSTLELGDSALYLCASSLWGLTEAFFGQGTRLTVV.